The present entry profiles one T cell receptor beta chain with its context. What it binds is not known. As TCR cDNA was made by 5'RACE template switching, a universal primer site and UMIs were added. Via MiXCR, TCRdb re-called the 5' RACE reads, giving one row per CDR3 protein. The sample holds 550,000 or so distinct CDR3 sequences, about 19% seen once. The data originate from a study of T cells after yellow fever vaccination. Study-level results: By day 5 rather than day 15, the secondary response had peaked, though it was weaker. Post-booster repertoires contained most primary-vaccination clones again (almost 97% CD4, roughly 91% CD8). Abundant clonotypes (contaminants from the bulk population) could be present in FACS-sorted repertoires.

The sample here was PBMCs, taken 15 days after the yellow fever booster vaccination. This clonotype originated in a man younger than 45 who received the YFV17D yellow fever vaccine.

CDR3 sequence (DNA): TGTGCCATGGGTACAGTGCGAGAGACCCAGTACTTC. This sequence encodes CAMGTVRETQYF. The gene calls are TRBV10-3 and TRBJ2-5; the D is unclear. The V end was cut by 9 bases, the J end by 4 bases, with 12 bases between. Germline CDR1 is ENHRY and CDR2 is SYGVKD. The CDR3 runs to 12 residues.